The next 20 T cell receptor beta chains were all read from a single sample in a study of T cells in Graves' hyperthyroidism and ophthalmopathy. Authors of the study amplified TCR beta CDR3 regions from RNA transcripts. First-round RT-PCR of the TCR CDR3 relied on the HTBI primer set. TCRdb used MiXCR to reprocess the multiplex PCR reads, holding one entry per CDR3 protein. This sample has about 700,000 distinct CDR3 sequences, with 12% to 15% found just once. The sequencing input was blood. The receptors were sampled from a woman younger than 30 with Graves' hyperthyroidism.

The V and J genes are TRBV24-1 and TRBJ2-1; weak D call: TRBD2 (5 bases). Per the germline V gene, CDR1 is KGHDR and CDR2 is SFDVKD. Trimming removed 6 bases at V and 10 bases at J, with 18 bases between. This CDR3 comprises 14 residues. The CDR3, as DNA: TGTGCCACCAGTTATGACGGGATAGTGATGGAGCAGTTCTTC. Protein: CATSYDGIVMEQFF.

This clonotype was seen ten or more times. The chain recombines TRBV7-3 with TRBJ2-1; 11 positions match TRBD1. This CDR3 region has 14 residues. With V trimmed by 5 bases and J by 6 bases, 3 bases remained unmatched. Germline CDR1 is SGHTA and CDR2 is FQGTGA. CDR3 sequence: CASSRDRGTNEQFF. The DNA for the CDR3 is TGTGCCAGCAGCAGGGACAGGGGGACCAATGAGCAGTTCTTC.

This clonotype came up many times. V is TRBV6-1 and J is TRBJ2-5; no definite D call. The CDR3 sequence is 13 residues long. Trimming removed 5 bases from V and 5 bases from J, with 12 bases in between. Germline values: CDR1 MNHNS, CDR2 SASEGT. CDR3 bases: TGTGCCAGCAGTCCCCTAGAAGGGGAGACCCAGTACTTC. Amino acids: CASSPLEGETQYF.

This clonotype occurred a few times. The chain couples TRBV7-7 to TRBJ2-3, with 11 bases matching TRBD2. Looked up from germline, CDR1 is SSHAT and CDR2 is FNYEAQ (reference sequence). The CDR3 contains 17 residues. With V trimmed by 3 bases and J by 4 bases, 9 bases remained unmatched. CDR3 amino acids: CASSLGLAGGPADTQYF. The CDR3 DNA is TGTGCCAGCAGCTTGGGGCTAGCGGGGGGACCGGCAGATACGCAGTATTTT.

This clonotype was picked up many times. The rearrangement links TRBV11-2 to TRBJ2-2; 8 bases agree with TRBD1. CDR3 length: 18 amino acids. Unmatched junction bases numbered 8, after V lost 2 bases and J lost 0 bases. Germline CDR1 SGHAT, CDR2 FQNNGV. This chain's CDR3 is CASSLRHQGATNTGELFF. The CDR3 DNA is TGTGCCAGCAGCTTACGTCATCAGGGGGCAACGAACACCGGGGAGCTGTTTTTT.

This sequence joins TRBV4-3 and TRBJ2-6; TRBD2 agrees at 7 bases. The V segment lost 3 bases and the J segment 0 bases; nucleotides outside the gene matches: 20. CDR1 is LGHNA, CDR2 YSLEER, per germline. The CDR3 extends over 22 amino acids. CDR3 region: CASSQRSVVGLAAPSGANVLTF. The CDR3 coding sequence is TGCGCCAGCAGCCAGCGATCTGTTGTTGGTCTAGCGGCACCCTCTGGGGCCAACGTCCTGACTTTC.

The CDR3 here is CASSSRGAGTDTQYF. In DNA form, the CDR3 reads TGTGCCAGCAGTAGCCGGGGGGCCGGCACAGATACGCAGTATTTT. J is TRBJ2-3 and V is TRBV27, with D possibly matching TRBD2 (7 bases). The CDR3 covers 15 residues. Germline CDR1 is MNHEY and CDR2 is SMNVEV (reference sequence). Trimming pared 5 bases from V and 1 base from J, leaving 13 bases between.

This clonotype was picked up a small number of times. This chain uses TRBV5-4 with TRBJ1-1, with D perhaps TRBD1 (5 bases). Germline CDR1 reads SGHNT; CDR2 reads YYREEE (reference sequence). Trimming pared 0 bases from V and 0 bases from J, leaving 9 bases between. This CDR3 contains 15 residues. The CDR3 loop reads CASSLEAGMNTEAFF. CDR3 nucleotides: TGTGCCAGCAGCTTGGAGGCAGGGATGAACACTGAAGCTTTCTTT. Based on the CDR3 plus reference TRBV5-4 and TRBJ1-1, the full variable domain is ETGVTQSPTHLIKTRGQQVTLRCSSQSGHNTVSWYQQALGQGPQFIFQYYREEENGRGNFPPRFSGLQFPNYSSELNVNALELDDSALYLCASSLEAGMNTEAFFGQGTRLTVV.

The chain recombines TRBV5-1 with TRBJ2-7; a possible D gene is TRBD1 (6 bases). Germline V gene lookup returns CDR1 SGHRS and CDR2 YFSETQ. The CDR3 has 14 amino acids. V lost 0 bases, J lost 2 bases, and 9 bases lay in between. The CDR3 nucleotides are TGCGCCAGCAGCTTGGCCTACAGGGCCTACGAGCAGTACTTC. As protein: CASSLAYRAYEQYF. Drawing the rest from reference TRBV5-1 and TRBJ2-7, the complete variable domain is KAGVTQTPRYLIKTRGQQVTLSCSPISGHRSVSWYQQTPGQGLQFLFEYFSETQRNKGNFPGRFSGRQFSNSRSEMNVSTLELGDSALYLCASSLAYRAYEQYFGPGTRLTVT.

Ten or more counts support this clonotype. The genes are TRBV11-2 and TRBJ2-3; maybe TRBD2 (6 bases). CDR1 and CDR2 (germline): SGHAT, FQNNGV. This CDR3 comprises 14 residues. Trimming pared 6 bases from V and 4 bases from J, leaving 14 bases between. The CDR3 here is CASRDGSVSDTQYF. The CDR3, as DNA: TGTGCCAGCAGAGACGGGAGTGTCTCAGATACGCAGTATTTT.

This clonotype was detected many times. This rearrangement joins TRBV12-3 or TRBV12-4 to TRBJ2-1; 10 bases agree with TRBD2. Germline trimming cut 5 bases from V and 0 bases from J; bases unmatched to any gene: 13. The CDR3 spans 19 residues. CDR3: CASSPRTSGAPSSYNEQFF. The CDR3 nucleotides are TGTGCCAGCAGTCCCCGGACTAGCGGAGCCCCTAGCTCCTACAATGAGCAGTTCTTC.

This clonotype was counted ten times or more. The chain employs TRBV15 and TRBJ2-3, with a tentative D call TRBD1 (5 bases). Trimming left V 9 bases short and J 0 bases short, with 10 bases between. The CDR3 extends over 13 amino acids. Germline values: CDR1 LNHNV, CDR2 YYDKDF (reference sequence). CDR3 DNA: TGTGCCACTCAGTGGGGCAGCACAGATACGCAGTATTTT. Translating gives CATQWGSTDTQYF.

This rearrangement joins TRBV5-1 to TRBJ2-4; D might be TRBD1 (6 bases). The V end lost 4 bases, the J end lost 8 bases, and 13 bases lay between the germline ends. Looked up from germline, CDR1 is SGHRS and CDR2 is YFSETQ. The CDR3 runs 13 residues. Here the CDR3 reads CASSLRQADIQYF. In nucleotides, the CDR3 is TGCGCCAGCAGCCTCAGACAGGCTGACATTCAGTACTTC.

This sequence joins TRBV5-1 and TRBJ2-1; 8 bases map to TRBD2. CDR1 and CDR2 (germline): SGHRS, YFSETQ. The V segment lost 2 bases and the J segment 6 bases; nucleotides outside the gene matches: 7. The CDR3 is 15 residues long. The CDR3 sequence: CASSFTSGVSNEQFF. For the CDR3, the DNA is TGCGCCAGCAGCTTCACTAGCGGAGTTAGCAATGAGCAGTTCTTC.

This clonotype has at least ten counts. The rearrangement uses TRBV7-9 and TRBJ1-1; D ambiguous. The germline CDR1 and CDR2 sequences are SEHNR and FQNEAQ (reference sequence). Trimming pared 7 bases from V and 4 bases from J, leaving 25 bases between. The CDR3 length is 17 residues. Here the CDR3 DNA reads TGTGCCAGCACCGCACCCCCGGGCGGCAGTAAAGGCACTGAAGCTTTCTTT. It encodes CASTAPPGGSKGTEAFF.

The CDR3 is CASSQVGGRGRNEQFF. The CDR3 bases are TGCGCCAGCAGCCAAGTGGGGGGGAGGGGTAGAAATGAGCAGTTCTTC. The genes are TRBV4-3 and TRBJ2-1; the match to TRBD2 covers 7 bases. Losses at the gene ends were 1 base for V and 7 bases for J; bases not matched to a gene: 10. The CDR3 is 16 amino acids. Germline V CDR1 and CDR2: LGHNA, YSLEER.

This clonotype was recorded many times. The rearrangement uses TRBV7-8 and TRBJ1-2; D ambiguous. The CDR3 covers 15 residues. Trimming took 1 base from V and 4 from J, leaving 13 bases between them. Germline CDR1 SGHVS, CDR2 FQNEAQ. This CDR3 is CASSLVQAGGYGYTF. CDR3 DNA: TGTGCCAGCAGCTTAGTCCAGGCAGGAGGCTATGGCTACACCTTC.

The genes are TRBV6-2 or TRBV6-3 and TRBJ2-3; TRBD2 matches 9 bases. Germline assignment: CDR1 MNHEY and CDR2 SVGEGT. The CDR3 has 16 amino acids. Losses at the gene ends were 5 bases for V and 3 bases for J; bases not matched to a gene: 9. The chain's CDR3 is CASSPLSGRSTDTQYF. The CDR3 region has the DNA TGTGCCAGCAGTCCTCTTAGCGGGAGAAGTACAGATACGCAGTATTTT.

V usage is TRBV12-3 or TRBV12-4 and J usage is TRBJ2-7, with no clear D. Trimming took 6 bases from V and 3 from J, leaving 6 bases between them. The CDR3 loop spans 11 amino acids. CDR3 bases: TGTGCCAGCAGAGACGTCTACGAGCAGTACTTC. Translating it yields CASRDVYEQYF.

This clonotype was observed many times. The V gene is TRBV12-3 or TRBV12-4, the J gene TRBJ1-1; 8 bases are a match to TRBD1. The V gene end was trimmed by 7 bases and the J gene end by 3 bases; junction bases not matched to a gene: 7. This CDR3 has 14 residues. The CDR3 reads CASTTGGTDTEAFF. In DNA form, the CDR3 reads TGTGCCAGCACAACAGGGGGGACGGACACTGAAGCTTTCTTT.